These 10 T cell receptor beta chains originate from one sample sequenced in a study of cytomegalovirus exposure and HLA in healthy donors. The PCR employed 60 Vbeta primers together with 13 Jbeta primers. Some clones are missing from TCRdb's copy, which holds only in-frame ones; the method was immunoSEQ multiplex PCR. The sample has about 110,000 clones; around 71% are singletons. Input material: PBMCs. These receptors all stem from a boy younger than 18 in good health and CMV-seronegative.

The chain's CDR3 is CASSALHNEQFF. DNA for the CDR3: TGTGCCAGCAGCGCCCTCCACAATGAGCAGTTCTTC. The V call is TRBV9, the J call TRBJ2-1; the D is unclear. V lost 3 bases to trimming and J lost 5 bases, with 6 bases between them. Germline loops: CDR1 SGDLS, CDR2 YYNGEE. This CDR3 comprises 12 residues.

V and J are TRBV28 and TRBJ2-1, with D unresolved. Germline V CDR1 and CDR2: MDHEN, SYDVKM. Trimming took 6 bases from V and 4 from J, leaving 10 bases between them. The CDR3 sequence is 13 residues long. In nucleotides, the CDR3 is TGTGCCAGCAGACGAACAGAGTACAATGAGCAGTTCTTC. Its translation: CASRRTEYNEQFF.

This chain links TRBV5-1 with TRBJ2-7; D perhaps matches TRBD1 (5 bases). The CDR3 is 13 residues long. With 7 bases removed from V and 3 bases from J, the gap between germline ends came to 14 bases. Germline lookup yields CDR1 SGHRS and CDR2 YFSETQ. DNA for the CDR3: TGCGCCAGCCACATGGGGCCGGGCTACGAGCAGTACTTC. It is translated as CASHMGPGYEQYF.

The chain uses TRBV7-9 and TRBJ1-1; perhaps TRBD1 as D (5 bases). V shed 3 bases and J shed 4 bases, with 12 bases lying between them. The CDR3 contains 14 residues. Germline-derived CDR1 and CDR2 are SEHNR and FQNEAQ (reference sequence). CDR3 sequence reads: CASSFSRGGTEAFF. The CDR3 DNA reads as TGTGCCAGCAGCTTTTCTAGGGGTGGCACTGAAGCTTTCTTT.

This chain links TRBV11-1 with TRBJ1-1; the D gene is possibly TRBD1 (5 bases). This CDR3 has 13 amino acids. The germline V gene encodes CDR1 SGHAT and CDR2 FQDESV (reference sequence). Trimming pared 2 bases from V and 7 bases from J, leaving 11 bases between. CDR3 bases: TGTGCCAGCAGCTTATGGGGGGTCGATGAAGCTTTCTTT. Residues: CASSLWGVDEAFF.

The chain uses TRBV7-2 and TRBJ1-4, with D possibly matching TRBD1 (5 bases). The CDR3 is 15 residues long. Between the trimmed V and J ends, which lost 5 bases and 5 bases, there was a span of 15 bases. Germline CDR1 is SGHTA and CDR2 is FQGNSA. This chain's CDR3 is CASSPRAGRNEKLFF. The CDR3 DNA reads TGTGCCAGCAGCCCCAGGGCAGGACGGAATGAAAAACTGTTTTTT. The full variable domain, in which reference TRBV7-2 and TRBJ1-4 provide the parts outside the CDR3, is GAGVSQSPSNKVTEKGKDVELRCDPISGHTALYWYRQSLGQGLEFLIYFQGNSAPDKSGLPSDRFSAERTGGSVSTLTIQRTQQEDSAVYLCASSPRAGRNEKLFFGSGTQLSVL.

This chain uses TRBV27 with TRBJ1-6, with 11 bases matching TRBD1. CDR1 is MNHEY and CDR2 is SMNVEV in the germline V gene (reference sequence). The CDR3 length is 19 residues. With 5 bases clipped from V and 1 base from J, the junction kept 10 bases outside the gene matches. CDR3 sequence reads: CASSPVWDRGGSYNSPLHF. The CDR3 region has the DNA TGTGCCAGCAGTCCCGTCTGGGACAGGGGGGGGTCCTATAATTCACCCCTCCACTTT.

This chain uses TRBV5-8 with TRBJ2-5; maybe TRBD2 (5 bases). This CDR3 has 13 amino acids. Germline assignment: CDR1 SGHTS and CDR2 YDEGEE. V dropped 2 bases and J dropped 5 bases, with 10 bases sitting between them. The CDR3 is CASSLLDRETQYF. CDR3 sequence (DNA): TGTGCCAGCAGCTTACTAGATAGGGAGACCCAGTACTTC.

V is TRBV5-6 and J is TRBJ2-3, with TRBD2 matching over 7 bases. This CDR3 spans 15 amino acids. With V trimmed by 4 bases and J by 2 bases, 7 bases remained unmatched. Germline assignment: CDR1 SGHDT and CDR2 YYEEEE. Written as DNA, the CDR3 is TGTGCCAGCAGCCTACCGGGACTATACACAGATACGCAGTATTTT. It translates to CASSLPGLYTDTQYF.

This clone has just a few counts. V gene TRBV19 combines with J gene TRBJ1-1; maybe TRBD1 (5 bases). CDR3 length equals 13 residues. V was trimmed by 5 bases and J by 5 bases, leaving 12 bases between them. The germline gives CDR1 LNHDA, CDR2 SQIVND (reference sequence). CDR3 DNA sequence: TGTGCCAGTAGTTTACTACGGGGGACTGAAGCTTTCTTT. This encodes CASSLLRGTEAFF.